This entry concerns a single T cell receptor (beta chain). Its antigen has not been determined. Per-base quality was not reported, and no clone a single base away is much larger than it. The CDR3, cysteine through phenylalanine, is 13 amino acids long. Only the CDR3 DNA stays, 39 bases, in frame from base 1. The germline ends are 11 bases apart after V is trimmed by 0 bases and J by 8 bases. The germline V gene specifies MNHEY as CDR1 and SVGAGI as CDR2. The sample comes from a study of shared clonotypes between healthy human individuals (dated by TCRdb to the early 2020s). For the wider study: A couple of women and a few men aged 18 to 49 years were included in the cohort. To increase sequencing depth and limit assay-specific biases, different laboratories used diverse techniques to prepare libraries and sequence TCR repertoires. Per donor, leukapheresis produced somewhere between about 0.8 and 9 billion PBMCs. Blood TCR repertoires of a handful of healthy adults were deeply sequenced to estimate repertoire size and the extent of clonotype sharing between individuals. For each donor, three plates each were used for CD4 naive and CD4 memory, two plates were used for CD8 naive, and one plate was used for CD8 memory. What the research found in general, with its limitations: Pairwise subsampling indicated that sequencing depth was expected to affect the degree of clonotype sharing among donors. Estimated clonotype richness was generally larger for naive than for memory subsets. Compared with non-shared clonotypes, the clonotypes found in all four sorted-subset donors had higher generation probabilities. Sampling was restricted to blood, and TCR repertoires in tissues likely differ from the TCR repertoires found in blood. Because the study included only a small number of donors, the genetic and exposure-history diversity represented was limited. Incomplete sequencing was indicated by rarefaction of sorted-subset datasets, despite the large sequencing depth. Sharing across a few donors was observed for approximately 5% of naive CD4, under 4% of naive CD8, around 2.5% of memory CD4, and roughly 0.4% of memory CD8 clonotypes.

Healthy HIV-negative adults with no recently reported acute infections or vaccinations were included as donors. Every donor was a Caucasian adult living in Nashville, Tennessee, USA. CD4+ T cells were enriched by magnetic negative selection; naive cells were then positively selected on CD45RA, and the negative fraction formed the memory subset. Blood was collected by leukapheresis, and PBMCs were isolated by Ficoll-Histopaque density gradient centrifugation and then cryopreserved in liquid nitrogen vapor phase. Analytical flow cytometry was used to check the purity and quantity of every magnetically sorted T cell population. Genomic DNA was isolated from each sorted fraction and quantified by UV absorbance on a Nanodrop 2000c. Using the deep immunoSEQ assay, multiplex PCR amplified TCR CDR3 regions from genomic DNA. Extracted genomic DNA from each cell subset was distributed evenly across all wells of several immunoSEQ 96-well plates, and each plate was treated as a replicate. Each replicate PCR for sorted subsets received approximately 220 ng genomic DNA, equal to tens of thousands of T cell genomes. The purified libraries were quantified using a Qubit 3.0 fluorometer, sized with a Bioanalyzer 2100, and then quantified again using the KAPA Library Quantification kit. A separate single-read 150-cycle Illumina NextSeq 550 flow cell was used to sequence each immunoSEQ 96-well plate. As for the original processing: The immunoSEQ output contained only junctional sequences without quality scores, so filtering could not match that applied to full-length reads. Sequences were annotated with PyIR, a Python wrapper for IgBLAST v1.9, and V/J genes and CDR3 were assigned using IMGT germline references. Any read was removed if the V/J assignment was weak (E-value above 1e-6), the CDR3 was missing, or the read contained stop codons, out-of-frame junctions, or ambiguous translated residues. V3J clonotypes were defined as sequences sharing the same inferred V gene, J gene, and CDR3 amino acid sequence. Percentage overlap between repertoires was calculated by dividing the number of shared unique clonotypes by the size of the smaller repertoire. RTK rarefaction, the Chao1 estimator, and Recon v2.1 estimates of unobserved clonotypes were used to assess repertoire richness. Generation probabilities were computed with OLGA for all TCRbeta clonotypes obtained by the gDNA method from a few donors. TCRdb retrieved this table from immuneACCESS and kept in-frame rearrangements only. Not all clones are present; in checked studies, unresolved V genes account for under half, and no reason is known for the remainder. Clonal size and the V and J genes are those of that table, whereas D and trimming came from the DNA. The sample profile shows 2 million to 2.5 million clones; 85% to 95% of them were found once. Roughly 0.34% of the sample belongs to the ten largest clones.

Sequenced sample: naive CD4+ T cells from PBMCs. In the paper's terms, the cell subset or site label means: CD45RA+ positively selected. The receptor's source is a man aged 18 to 29 in good health. Some clones in this sample may be carry-over from other donors' samples. The chain is assembled from TRBV6-5 and TRBJ2-7; the D gene assignment is perhaps TRBD1 or TRBD2, with each matching 5 bases. The bases read TGTGCCAGCAGTTACTCGATGAGGGGAAAGCAGTACTTC. Translation gives CASSYSMRGKQYF.